The clone carrying this T cell receptor beta chain showed up just a few times. The sample belongs to a study of beta chain features in type 1 diabetes. Expressed TCRB transcripts were sequenced, since all the RNA that had been isolated was reverse transcribed. Here immunoSEQ multiplex PCR was the method, and the copy in TCRdb shows in-frame clones only, minus some. Among about 150,000 clones, around 10% were seen once, and the ten largest hold about 2%. Material for sequencing was central memory CD4+ T cells from blood. This receptor was taken from a man between 18 and 35 years old in good health.

The CDR3 DNA reads as TGCAGTGCTAGAGATCCTCGGGAGCAGTACTTC. It codes for CSARDPREQYF. The chain carries TRBV20-1 and TRBJ2-7; D gene ambiguous. Per germline, CDR1 DFQATT and CDR2 SNEGSKA (reference sequence). This CDR3 contains 11 residues. Trimming removed 0 bases from V and 7 bases from J, with 7 bases in between.